This TCR beta chain is drawn from a study of T cell repertoires in cytomegalovirus infection (dated by TCRdb to between 2017 and 2020). General notes on the study: Donor HLA type was relevant to the analysis, as public TCR beta signatures indicated carriage of CMV infection together with the matching HLA type. The research as a whole found: In the ex vivo response, HLA-C-restricted CMV-specific TCR beta clonotypes were dominant, and in two of eight donors the single most frequent clonotype came from this HLA-C-restricted group. Carriers of CMV infection plus the relevant HLA type were discriminated by the cumulative frequency of public TCR beta family members in the study cohort and in an independent roughly 370-donor cohort.

This clonotype came up a few times. What this receptor recognizes is not known. The sample holds no much larger clone one base away, and base qualities are not on file. Sequences SNHLY (CDR1) and FYNNEI (CDR2) are obtained from the germline V gene. Counted from cysteine to phenylalanine, this CDR3 has 13 amino acids. CDR3 DNA is the only sequence kept; it has 39 bases, read in frame from the first base. V and J lose 7 bases and 6 bases, and a span of 13 bases separates them. TCRdb shows the sequencer as Illumina HiSeq 1500. The raw public reads went through TCRdb reprocessing: fastp at Q25, MiXCR clone calling, in-frame beta chains kept. All rows with the same CDR3 protein become a single entry with the most common DNA and genes. The sample yields just over 300,000 distinct CDR3 sequences; roughly 16% were counted once. The ten largest clones add up to around 11% of the sample.

The chain links TRBV2 with TRBJ1-5, and perhaps TRBD1 as D gene, on 5 matching bases. The source of this sequence is a human donor in good health (CMV status not recorded). Some clones in this sample may be carry-over from other donors' samples. Sequencing input: PBMCs. The bases are TGTGCCAGCAACGGGGGGGGAGGTCAGCCCCAGCATTTT. It specifies CASNGGGGQPQHF.